A single sample is the source of the 3 T cell receptor beta chains below, sequenced in a study of blood T cell repertoires in COVID-19. Using immunoSEQ multiplex PCR, the repertoire was profiled, and TCRdb retains in-frame clones only, with some absent. The sample yields about 400,000 clones, approximately 89% seen once. Sequencing used PBMCs or T cells enriched from blood (not recorded which). The source of these receptors is a woman aged 25 to 39 who had recovered from COVID-19.

The chain couples TRBV9 to TRBJ2-1; TRBD2 matches 7 bases. This CDR3 is 17 amino acids long. Germline V gene sequence: CDR1 SGDLS, CDR2 YYNGEE. The J segment lost 9 bases and the V segment lost 3 bases, leaving 18 bases of the junction unmatched. DNA for the CDR3: TGTGCCAGCAGCGGGCTCTCGGCGGGGGTTGAGTCAAGTGAGCAGTTCTTC. This encodes CASSGLSAGVESSEQFF. The whole variable domain, filled in from reference TRBV9 and TRBJ2-1, reads DSGVTQTPKHLITATGQRVTLRCSPRSGDLSVYWYQQSLDQGLQFLIQYYNGEERAKGNILERFSAQQFPDLHSELNLSSLELGDSALYFCASSGLSAGVESSEQFFGPGTRLTVL.

This chain uses TRBV14 with TRBJ2-1; maybe TRBD2 (6 bases). The CDR3 length is 15 residues. The germline CDR1 and CDR2 sequences are SGHDN and FVKESK. The V gene lost 0 bases and the J gene lost 7 bases, with 13 bases spanning the gap. CDR3 protein: CASSQDLPRGNEQFF. CDR3 DNA: TGTGCCAGCAGCCAAGATCTACCTCGGGGGAATGAGCAGTTCTTC.

J is TRBJ1-3 and V is TRBV10-3; 9 bases line up with TRBD1. J lost 3 bases, V lost 5 bases, and 8 bases had no gene match. Germline CDR1 reads ENHRY; CDR2 reads SYGVKD. This CDR3 contains 16 residues. CDR3 DNA sequence: TGTGCCATCAGTCCCTGGGACAGGGTCGGTGGAAACACCATATATTTT. Its protein is CAISPWDRVGGNTIYF.